Below are 18 T cell receptor beta chains sequenced from a single sample in a study of T cell changes during pregnancy in multiple sclerosis. Clones were sequenced by immunoSEQ multiplex PCR, and TCRdb holds only the in-frame ones, with some missing. Of some 40,000 clones listed, approximately 90% are singletons. The specimen was CD4+ T cells from peripheral blood mononuclear cells, collected in the first trimester of pregnancy. The receptors stem from a female donor with multiple sclerosis, enrolled in a pregnancy study.

This clone appeared a single time. V and J are TRBV7-2 and TRBJ1-3; D perhaps matches TRBD1 (6 bases). The CDR3 has 19 amino acids. The germline V gene has CDR1 SGHTA and CDR2 FQGNSA. Trimming cost V 3 bases and J 5 bases, with 26 bases left between them. CDR3 nucleotide sequence: TGTGCCAGCAGCTTCCTGGACAGTTTCTCATCCTCTGTCAGAAACACCATATATTTT. The encoded protein is CASSFLDSFSSSVRNTIYF.

V gene TRBV11-2 combines with J gene TRBJ2-5; no firm D call. The CDR3 loop spans 15 amino acids. Per germline, CDR1 SGHAT and CDR2 FQNNGV. V was clipped by 3 bases and J by 2 bases, with 13 bases between them. The CDR3 reads CASSFGPGTQETQYF. CDR3 nucleotide sequence: TGTGCCAGCAGCTTCGGTCCAGGAACACAAGAGACCCAGTACTTC.

The chain links TRBV7-2 to TRBJ2-5; 9 bases agree with TRBD1. CDR1 and CDR2 (germline): SGHTA, FQGNSA. Trimming at V came to 3 bases and at J to 5 bases, leaving 4 bases not matched to a gene. The CDR3 extends over 14 amino acids. The CDR3 DNA reads as TGTGCCAGCAGCTTCCAGACAGGGGGGGAGACCCAGTACTTC. Protein sequence: CASSFQTGGETQYF.

This chain uses TRBV9 with TRBJ2-3, with D unresolved. V lost 4 bases to trimming and J lost 4 bases, with 13 bases between them. Germline CDR1 SGDLS, CDR2 YYNGEE. The CDR3 runs 14 residues. For the CDR3, the DNA is TGTGCCAGCAGCCTTTTAAGCACTGCAGATACGCAGTATTTT. Translated: CASSLLSTADTQYF.

This clone has only one observation. The J gene is TRBJ2-2, the V gene TRBV18; 7 nucleotides line up with TRBD1. The germline V gene encodes CDR1 KGHSH and CDR2 LQKENI. The CDR3 covers 16 residues. With 3 bases clipped from V and 1 base from J, the junction kept 5 bases outside the gene matches. Written as DNA, the CDR3 is TGTGCCAGCTCACCTTGGGGACAGATGAACACCGGGGAGCTGTTTTTT. Protein product: CASSPWGQMNTGELFF. The complete variable domain, with remaining parts taken from reference TRBV18 and TRBJ2-2, reads NAGVMQNPRHLVRRRGQEARLRCSPMKGHSHVYWYRQLPEEGLKFMVYLQKENIIDESGMPKERFSAEFPKEGPSILRIQQVVRGDSAAYFCASSPWGQMNTGELFFGEGSRLTVL.

This rearrangement joins TRBV5-1 to TRBJ2-2; tentative D call: TRBD1 (6 bases). This CDR3 is 14 amino acids long. V lost 4 bases to trimming and J lost 3 bases, with 10 bases between them. Germline CDR1 SGHRS, CDR2 YFSETQ. The CDR3 here is CASSPYRDTGELFF. Written as DNA, the CDR3 is TGCGCCAGCAGCCCCTACAGGGACACCGGGGAGCTGTTTTTT.

The CDR3 loop is CAWNRAVSRGYTF. The CDR3 DNA reads as TGTGCCTGGAACAGGGCGGTTTCGCGTGGCTACACCTTC. The rearrangement links TRBV30 to TRBJ1-2, with D possibly matching TRBD1 (6 bases). The CDR3 sequence is 13 residues long. The germline V gene has CDR1 GTSNPN and CDR2 SVGIG (reference sequence). Trimming left V 4 bases short and J 7 bases short, with 16 bases between.

The rearrangement links TRBV9 to TRBJ2-7, with TRBD1 matching 11 bases. The CDR3 is 14 residues long. Germline values: CDR1 SGDLS, CDR2 YYNGEE. The junction had 4 bases not matched to a gene; V was cut back by 3 bases and J by 5 bases. The CDR3: CASSEAGQGDEQYF. The CDR3 nucleotides read TGTGCCAGCAGCGAGGCGGGACAGGGGGACGAGCAGTACTTC.

The V gene is TRBV18, the J gene TRBJ2-2, with 10 bases that match TRBD1. The CDR3 loop spans 17 amino acids. Looked up from germline, CDR1 is KGHSH and CDR2 is LQKENI. V lost 3 bases and J lost 5; bases outside the gene matches: 9. In nucleotides, the CDR3 is TGTGCCAGCTCACCGCCGACAGGGGGCGCGGGTACCGGGGAGCTGTTTTTT. Translating gives CASSPPTGGAGTGELFF.

V is TRBV29-1 and J is TRBJ2-6, with TRBD1 as a possible D gene (6 bases). This CDR3 is built from 17 residues. Deletions cut 7 bases from V and 1 base from J, with 20 bases between. Germline V gene data show CDR1 as SQVTM and CDR2 as ANQGSEA. CDR3 nucleotide sequence: TGCAGCGCTTCACAGGGTGGGGTTTCGTCTGGGGCCAACGTCCTGACTTTC. It codes for CSASQGGVSSGANVLTF.

This chain connects TRBV6-5 to TRBJ2-7, with D maybe TRBD2 (6 bases). Trimming took off 6 bases at V and 5 bases at J, with 20 bases between the two ends. Germline loops: CDR1 MNHEY, CDR2 SVGAGI. The CDR3 spans 15 residues. The CDR3, as DNA: TGTGCCAGCAGCCGACCTGGACTACTCTTCGACGAGCAGTACTTC. It specifies CASSRPGLLFDEQYF.

This chain connects TRBV5-5 to TRBJ1-5, with D tentatively TRBD1 (6 bases). V was cut by 4 bases and J by 5 bases, with 10 bases left in between. Per germline, CDR1 SGHKS and CDR2 YYEKEE (reference sequence). The CDR3 sequence is 13 residues long. The chain's CDR3 is CASSMNRDQPQHF. The CDR3 DNA follows: TGTGCCAGCAGCATGAACAGGGATCAGCCCCAGCATTTT.

The chain combines TRBV5-1 with TRBJ1-1; D unclear. The V end lost 4 bases, the J end lost 1 base, and 11 bases lay between the germline ends. The CDR3 is 14 amino acids. Germline V gene data show CDR1 as SGHRS and CDR2 as YFSETQ. This CDR3 reads CASSGGVGNTEAFF. The CDR3, as DNA: TGCGCCAGCAGCGGCGGGGTAGGGAACACTGAAGCTTTCTTT.

This clone was observed once. The gene calls are TRBV7-2 and TRBJ2-3; 7 positions agree with TRBD2. V lost 6 bases to trimming and J lost 7 bases; unmatched junction nucleotides: 7. This CDR3 has 13 amino acids. CDR1 and CDR2 (germline): SGHTA, FQGNSA. The CDR3 spells CASSTRLAYTQYF. In DNA form, the CDR3 reads TGTGCCAGCAGTACTAGACTAGCCTATACGCAGTATTTT.

This chain uses TRBV5-4 with TRBJ1-1; D not resolved. Trimming removed 4 bases at V and 4 bases at J, with 11 bases between. This CDR3 is built from 13 residues. CDR1 is SGHNT and CDR2 is YYREEE in the germline V gene (reference sequence). The CDR3 bases are TGTGCCAGCAGCGCGGGTCCCCGCACTGAAGCTTTCTTT. Amino acids: CASSAGPRTEAFF.

This clone was seen a single time. This sequence joins TRBV5-3 and TRBJ2-1; TRBD2 aligns across 8 bases. TRBV5-3 is flagged as an ORF with uncertain function. V dropped 0 bases and J dropped 10; count of bases not matched to a gene: 9. The CDR3 consists of 15 residues. The CDR3 region has the DNA TGTGCCAGAAGCTTGGAGCGGCTAGCGGGTGGGGAGCAGTTCTTC. Translated: CARSLERLAGGEQFF.

The chain recombines TRBV6-5 with TRBJ1-4, with D perhaps TRBD1 (5 bases). The CDR3 spans 15 residues. CDR1 MNHEY and CDR2 SVGAGI come from the germline V gene. V lost 5 bases to trimming and J lost 6 bases, with 16 bases between them. In nucleotides, the CDR3 is TGTGCCAGCAGTGCCTCTCAGGGACTGTATGAAAAACTGTTTTTT. Amino acids: CASSASQGLYEKLFF.

V gene TRBV7-3 combines with J gene TRBJ2-7; D is uncertain. Trimming took off 1 base at V and 3 bases at J, with 13 bases between the two ends. Germline values: CDR1 SGHTA, CDR2 FQGTGA. The CDR3 sequence is 15 residues long. The chain's CDR3 is CASSLNPGIGYEQYF. CDR3 bases: TGTGCCAGCAGCTTAAATCCAGGAATAGGCTACGAGCAGTACTTC.